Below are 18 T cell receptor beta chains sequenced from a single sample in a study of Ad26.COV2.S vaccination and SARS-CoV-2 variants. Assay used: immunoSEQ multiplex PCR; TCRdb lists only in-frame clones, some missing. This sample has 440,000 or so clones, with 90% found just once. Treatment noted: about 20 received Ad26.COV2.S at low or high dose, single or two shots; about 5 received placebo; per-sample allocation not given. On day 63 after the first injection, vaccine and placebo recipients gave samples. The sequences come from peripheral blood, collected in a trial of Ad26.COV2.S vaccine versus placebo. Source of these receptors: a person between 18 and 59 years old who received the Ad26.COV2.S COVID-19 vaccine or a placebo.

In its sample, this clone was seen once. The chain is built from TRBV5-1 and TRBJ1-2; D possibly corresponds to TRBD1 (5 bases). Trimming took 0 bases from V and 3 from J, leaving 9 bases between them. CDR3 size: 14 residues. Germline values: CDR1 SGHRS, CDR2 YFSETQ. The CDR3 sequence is CASSLGGEDYGYTF. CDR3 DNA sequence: TGCGCCAGCAGCTTGGGAGGGGAGGACTATGGCTACACCTTC.

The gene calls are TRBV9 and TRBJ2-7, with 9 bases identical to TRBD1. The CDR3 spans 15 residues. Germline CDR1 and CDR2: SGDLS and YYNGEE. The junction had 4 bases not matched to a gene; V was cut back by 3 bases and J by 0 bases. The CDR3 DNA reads TGTGCCAGCAGCGGCGGACAGGGGCCCTCCTACGAGCAGTACTTC. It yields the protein CASSGGQGPSYEQYF.

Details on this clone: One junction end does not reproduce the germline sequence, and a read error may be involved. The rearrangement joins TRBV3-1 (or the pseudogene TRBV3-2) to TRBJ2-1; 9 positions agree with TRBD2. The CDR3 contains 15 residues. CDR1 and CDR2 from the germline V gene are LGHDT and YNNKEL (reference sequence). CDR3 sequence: CASRQREDSYNEQFF. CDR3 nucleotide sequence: TGTGCCAGCCGCCAGCGGGAGGATTCCTACAATGAGCAGTTCTTC.

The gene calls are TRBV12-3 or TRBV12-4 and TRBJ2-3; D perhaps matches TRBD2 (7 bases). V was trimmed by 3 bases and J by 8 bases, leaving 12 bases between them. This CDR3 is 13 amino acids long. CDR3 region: CASSLRRGGTQYF. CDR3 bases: TGTGCCAGCAGTTTGAGGAGGGGGGGTACGCAGTATTTT.

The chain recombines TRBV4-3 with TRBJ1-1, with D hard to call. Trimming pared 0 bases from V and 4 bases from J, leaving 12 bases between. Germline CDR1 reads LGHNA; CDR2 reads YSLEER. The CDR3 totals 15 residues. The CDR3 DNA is TGCGCCAGCAGCCAAGATCGGTCTCAGGCCACTGAAGCTTTCTTT. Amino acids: CASSQDRSQATEAFF.

CDR3 sequence (DNA): TGTGCCAGCAGCTTCGATAGCGGGAGCAATGAGCAGTTCTTC. Translated, it gives CASSFDSGSNEQFF. The chain carries TRBV13 and TRBJ2-1; 9 nucleotides match TRBD2. Germline trimming cut 3 bases from V and 6 bases from J; bases unmatched to any gene: 3. Germline V CDR1 and CDR2: PRHDT, FYEKMQ (reference sequence). The CDR3 totals 14 residues. The full variable domain, with the rest looked up from reference TRBV13 and TRBJ2-1, is AAGVIQSPRHLIKEKRETATLKCYPIPRHDTVYWYQQGPGQDPQFLISFYEKMQSDKGSIPDRFSAQQFSDYHSELNMSSLELGDSALYFCASSFDSGSNEQFFGPGTRLTVL.

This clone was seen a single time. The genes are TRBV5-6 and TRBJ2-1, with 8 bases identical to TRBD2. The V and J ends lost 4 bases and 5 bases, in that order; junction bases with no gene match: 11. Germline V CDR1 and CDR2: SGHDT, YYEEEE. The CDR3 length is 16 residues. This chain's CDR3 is CASSLFRLAGHNEQFF. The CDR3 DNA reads TGTGCCAGCAGCCTCTTTCGGCTAGCGGGCCACAATGAGCAGTTCTTC.

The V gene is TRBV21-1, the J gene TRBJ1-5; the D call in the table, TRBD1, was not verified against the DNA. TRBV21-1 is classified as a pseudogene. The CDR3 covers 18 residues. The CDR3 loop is CASSKEPGQPTSNQPQHF. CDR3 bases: TGTGCCAGCAGCAAAGAACCGGGACAGCCTACGAGCAATCAGCCCCAGCATTTT.

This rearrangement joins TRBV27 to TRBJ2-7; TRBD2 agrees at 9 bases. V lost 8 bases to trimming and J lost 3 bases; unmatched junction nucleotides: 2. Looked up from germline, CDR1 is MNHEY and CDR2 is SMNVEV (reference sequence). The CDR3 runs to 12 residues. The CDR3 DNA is TGTGCCAGCCGCGGGAGGGTCTACGAGCAGTACTTC. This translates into CASRGRVYEQYF.

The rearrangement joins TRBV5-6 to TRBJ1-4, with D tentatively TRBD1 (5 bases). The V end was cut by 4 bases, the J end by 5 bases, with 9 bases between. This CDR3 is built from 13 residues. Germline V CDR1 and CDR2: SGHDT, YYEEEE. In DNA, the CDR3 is TGTGCCAGCAGCCCGGCAGGGAATGAAAAACTGTTTTTT. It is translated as CASSPAGNEKLFF.

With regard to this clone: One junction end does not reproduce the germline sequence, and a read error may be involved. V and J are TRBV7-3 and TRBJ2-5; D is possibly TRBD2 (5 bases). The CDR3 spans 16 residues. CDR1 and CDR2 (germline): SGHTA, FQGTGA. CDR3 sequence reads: CASSLTGLDSAETQYF. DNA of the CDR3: TGTGCCAGCAGCCTAACTGGACTGGACTCGGCGGAGACCCAGTACTTC.

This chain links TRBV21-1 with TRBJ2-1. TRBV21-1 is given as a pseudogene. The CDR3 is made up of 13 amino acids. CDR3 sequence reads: CASTGPESNEQFF. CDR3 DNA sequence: TGTGCCAGCACGGGGCCAGAGAGTAATGAGCAGTTCTTC.

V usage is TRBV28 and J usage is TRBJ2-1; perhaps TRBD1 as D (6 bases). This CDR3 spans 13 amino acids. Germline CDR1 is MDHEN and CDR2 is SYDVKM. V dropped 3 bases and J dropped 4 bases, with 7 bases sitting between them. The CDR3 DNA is TGTGCCAGCAGTTTCGACAGGTACAATGAGCAGTTCTTC. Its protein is CASSFDRYNEQFF.

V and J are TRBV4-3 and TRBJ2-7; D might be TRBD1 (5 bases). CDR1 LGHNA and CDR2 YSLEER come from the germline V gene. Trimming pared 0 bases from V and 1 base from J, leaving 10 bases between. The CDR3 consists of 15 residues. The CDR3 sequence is CASSQDDSVSYEQYF. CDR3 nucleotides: TGCGCCAGCAGCCAAGATGACAGCGTTTCCTACGAGCAGTACTTC.

CDR3 residues: CASSLNTNSPLHF. DNA of the CDR3: TGTGCCAGCAGCCTCAATACCAATTCACCCCTCCACTTT. The chain has TRBV7-3 and TRBJ1-6, with D hard to call. V lost 5 bases and J lost 7, with 9 bases in between. The CDR3 spans 13 residues. Germline-derived CDR1 and CDR2 are SGHTA and FQGTGA.

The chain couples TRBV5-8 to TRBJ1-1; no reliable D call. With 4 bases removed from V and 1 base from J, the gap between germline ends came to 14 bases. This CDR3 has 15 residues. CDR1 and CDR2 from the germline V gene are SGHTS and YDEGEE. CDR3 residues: CASSLWTGGNTEAFF. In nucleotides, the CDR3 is TGTGCCAGCAGCCTATGGACTGGAGGGAACACTGAAGCTTTCTTT. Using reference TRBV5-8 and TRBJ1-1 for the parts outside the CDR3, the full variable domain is EAGVTQSPTHLIKTRGQQATLRCSPISGHTSVYWYQQALGLGLQFLLWYDEGEERNRGNFPPRFSGRQFPNYSSELNVNALELEDSALYLCASSLWTGGNTEAFFGQGTRLTVV.

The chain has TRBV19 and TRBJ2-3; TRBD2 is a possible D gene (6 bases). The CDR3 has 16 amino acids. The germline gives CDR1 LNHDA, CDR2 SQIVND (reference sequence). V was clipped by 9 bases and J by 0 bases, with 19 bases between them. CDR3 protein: CASRRVPGTSTDTQYF. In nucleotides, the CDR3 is TGTGCCAGCCGAAGGGTACCCGGGACTAGCACAGATACGCAGTATTTT. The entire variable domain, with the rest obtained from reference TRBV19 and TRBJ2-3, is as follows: DGGITQSPKYLFRKEGQNVTLSCEQNLNHDAMYWYRQDPGQGLRLIYYSQIVNDFQKGDIAEGYSVSREKKESFPLTVTSAQKNPTAFYLCASRRVPGTSTDTQYFGPGTRLTVL.

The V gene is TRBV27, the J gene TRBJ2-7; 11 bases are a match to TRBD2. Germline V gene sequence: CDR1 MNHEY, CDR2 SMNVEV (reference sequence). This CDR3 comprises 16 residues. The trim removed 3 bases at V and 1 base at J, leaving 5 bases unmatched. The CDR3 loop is CASSLLAGGPSYEQYF. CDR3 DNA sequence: TGTGCCAGCAGTTTGTTAGCGGGAGGGCCTTCCTACGAGCAGTACTTC.